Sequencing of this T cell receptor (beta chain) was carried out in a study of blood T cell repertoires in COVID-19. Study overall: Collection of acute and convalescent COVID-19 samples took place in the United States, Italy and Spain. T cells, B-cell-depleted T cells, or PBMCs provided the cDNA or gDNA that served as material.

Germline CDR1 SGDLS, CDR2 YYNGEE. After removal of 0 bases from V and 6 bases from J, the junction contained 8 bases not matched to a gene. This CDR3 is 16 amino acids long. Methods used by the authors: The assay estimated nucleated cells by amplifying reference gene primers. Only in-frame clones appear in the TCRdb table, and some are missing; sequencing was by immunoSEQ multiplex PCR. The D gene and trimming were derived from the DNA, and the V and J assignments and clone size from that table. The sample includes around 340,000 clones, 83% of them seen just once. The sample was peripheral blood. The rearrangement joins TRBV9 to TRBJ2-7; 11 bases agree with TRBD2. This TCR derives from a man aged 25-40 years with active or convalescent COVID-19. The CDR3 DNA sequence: TGTGCCAGCAGCGTAGGGGTCTCGGGACTAGCGGTCGAGCAGTACTTC. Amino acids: CASSVGVSGLAVEQYF. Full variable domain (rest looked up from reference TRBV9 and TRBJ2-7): DSGVTQTPKHLITATGQRVTLRCSPRSGDLSVYWYQQSLDQGLQFLIQYYNGEERAKGNILERFSAQQFPDLHSELNLSSLELGDSALYFCASSVGVSGLAVEQYFGPGTRLTVT.